This T cell receptor beta chain was found in a study of CD8 T cells in ankylosing spondylitis. Findings and limits, study-wide: Disease-linked clones reportedly showed significant enrichment in matched ankylosing spondylitis synovial fluid. For ankylosing spondylitis blood, a TCR beta motif of about eight highly homologous variants appeared characteristic. A subset of motif variants has previously been described in the synovial fluid and blood of reactive arthritis.

Remarks on this clonotype: What it binds is not known.

Trimming removed 0 bases from V and 5 bases from J, with 14 bases in between. Germline CDR1 is MNHEY and CDR2 is SMNVEV (reference sequence). The CDR3 is 15 amino acids. It was by quantitative 5'-RACE with molecular barcodes that TCR beta libraries were made. TCRdb used MiXCR to reprocess the 5' RACE reads, holding one entry per CDR3 protein. The sample holds about 340,000 distinct CDR3 sequences; 20% are singletons and the top ten take 13%. The origin of this receptor is a male donor with ankylosing spondylitis or in good health (not recorded which). The V call is TRBV27, the J call TRBJ2-7, with a tentative D call TRBD1 (7 bases). Sequenced material: blood, either unsorted or a sorted T cell fraction (not recorded which). This CDR3 is CASSLSGGQSHEQYF. In nucleotides, the CDR3 is TGTGCCAGCAGTTTATCGGGGGGACAGTCCCACGAGCAGTACTTC.